The 26 T cell receptor gamma chains in this list originate from one sample, sequenced in a study of gamma-delta T cells after stem cell transplantation. TCRdb used CATT to re-call clones from the RT-PCR reads. The repertoire consists of 600 to 700 gamma-chain clones, with approximately 29% occurring once and the leading ten covering roughly 40%. Sequenced input: gamma-delta T cells. The receptor set was obtained from a human donor. It is not recorded whose cells these are; they may come from a transplant donor.

The V gene is TRGV3, the J gene TRGJ1 or TRGJ2. No J gene was available from TCRdb, and it was assigned here by a germline match of the DNA. V was pared by 0 bases and J by 4 bases, with 3 bases of the junction left unmatched. The CDR3 runs 13 residues. Germline CDR1 is VTNTFY and CDR2 is YDVSTARD (reference sequence). CDR3 DNA: TGTGCCACCTGGGACAGGCCGTATTATAAGAAACTCTTT. Translation: CATWDRPYYKKLF.

As to this clone: With a much larger clone just one base away, this may be a read error. The sample has other DNA sequences that encode this CDR3 too. The chain has TRGV9 and TRGJ1 or TRGJ2. TCRdb records no J gene; here it was assigned by comparing the DNA to germline. The V segment lost 4 bases and the J segment 7 bases; nucleotides outside the gene matches: 4. There are 11 residues in the CDR3. Looked up from germline, CDR1 is GITISATS and CDR2 is ISYDGTV (reference sequence). The CDR3 region is CALWERYKKLF. The CDR3, as DNA: TGTGCCTTGTGGGAAAGATATAAGAAACTCTTT.

This clone was recorded a few times. This chain links TRGV3 with TRGJ1 or TRGJ2. The J gene, left out of TCRdb, was set here by checking the DNA against germline. J was trimmed by 3 bases and V by 2 bases; bases with no gene match: 19. Germline values: CDR1 VTNTFY, CDR2 YDVSTARD (reference sequence). The CDR3 loop spans 18 amino acids. This CDR3 is CATWDTYRSTGIYYKKLF. CDR3 in DNA: TGTGCCACCTGGGACACGTACCGCAGTACTGGGATTTATTATAAGAAACTCTTT.

The chain has TRGV2 and TRGJ1 or TRGJ2. No J gene is reported in TCRdb; it was inferred here by comparing the DNA with germline. CDR3 size: 11 residues. The V gene's germline CDR1 is EGSNGY and CDR2 YDSYNSKV. V was clipped by 1 base and J by 9 bases; unmatched bases: 3. CDR3 amino acids: CATWDGPKKLF. As DNA, the CDR3 is TGTGCCACCTGGGACGGACCTAAGAAACTCTTT.

As to this clone: Just one base apart from a much larger clone, this may be a read error. The gene calls are TRGV3 and TRGJ1 or TRGJ2. TCRdb does not report a J gene; here it was assigned by matching the DNA to germline references. Trimming cost V 4 bases and J 9 bases; bases outside gene matches: 18. CDR1 and CDR2 (germline): VTNTFY, YDVSTARD (reference sequence). This CDR3 comprises 15 residues. This CDR3 is CATWERNGGWAKKLF. The CDR3 nucleotides are TGTGCCACCTGGGAACGAAATGGTGGTTGGGCTAAGAAACTCTTT.

In regard to this clone: One base away lies a much larger clone, so this may be a sequencing read error. This sample includes further DNA sequences coding for the same CDR3. The chain links TRGV9 to TRGJ1 or TRGJ2. In germline, CDR1 is GITISATS, CDR2 ISYDGTV (reference sequence). The CDR3 has 13 residues. CDR3: CALWENIYYKKLF. The CDR3 bases are TGCGCCTTGTGGGAGAATATTTATTATAAGAAACTCTTT.

This clone was detected once. Other DNA sequences in the same sample also yield this CDR3. The V gene call reads TRGV3; no J gene was called. Germline-derived CDR1 and CDR2 are VTNTFY and YDVSTARD (reference sequence). The CDR3 has 10 amino acids. The CDR3 DNA follows: TGTGCCACCTGGGACGAGGGGAAGCTCTTT. This sequence encodes CATWDEGKLF.

The rearrangement joins TRGV2 to TRGJ1 or TRGJ2. The V segment lost 2 bases and the J segment 6 bases; nucleotides outside the gene matches: 4. Germline loops: CDR1 EGSNGY, CDR2 YDSYNSKV. The CDR3 runs 12 residues. The CDR3, as DNA: TGTGCCACCTGGGACGTGAGTTATAAGAAACTCTTT. Its protein is CATWDVSYKKLF.

In its sample, this clone ranks as hyperexpanded. Other DNA sequences from this sample encode an identical CDR3 as well. The V call is TRGV8, the J call TRGJP2. The J gene was missing in TCRdb and was found by matching the end of the DNA to germline. This CDR3 has 13 amino acids. V lost 6 bases and J lost 2; bases outside the gene matches: 3. CDR1 is VENAVY, CDR2 YDSYNSRV, per germline. For the CDR3, the DNA is TGTGCCACCTGGCAAAGTAGTGATTGGATCAAGACGTTT. It specifies CATWQSSDWIKTF.

This clone is categorized as large. V usage is TRGV9 and J usage is TRGJ1 or TRGJ2. TCRdb carries no J gene annotation; the J gene was assigned here by matching the DNA with germline. J lost 0 bases, V lost 2 bases, and 1 base had no gene match. The germline V gene encodes CDR1 GITISATS and CDR2 ISYDGTV (reference sequence). The length of the CDR3 is 13 residues. This CDR3 reads CALWEGNYYKKLF. The CDR3, as DNA: TGTGCCTTGTGGGAGGGGAATTATTATAAGAAACTCTTT.

The chain recombines TRGV4 with TRGJ1 or TRGJ2. TCRdb supplies no J gene; here it was assigned by aligning the nucleotide sequence to germline. Looked up from germline, CDR1 is EGSTGY and CDR2 is YDSYTSSV. V lost 9 bases to trimming and J lost 6 bases; unmatched junction nucleotides: 5. The CDR3 length is 10 residues. The CDR3 is CATGIYKKLF. As DNA, the CDR3 is TGTGCCACCGGGATTTATAAGAAACTCTTT.

This clone rates as large. This chain connects TRGV4 to TRGJ1 or TRGJ2. V shed 0 bases, J shed 4 bases, and the junction held 3 bases outside the gene matches. Germline loops: CDR1 EGSTGY, CDR2 YDSYTSSV. This CDR3 contains 13 residues. The CDR3 loop is CATWDGRYYKKLF. CDR3 nucleotides: TGTGCCACCTGGGATGGGCGGTATTATAAGAAACTCTTT.

This clone has more than one count but fewer than ten. This rearrangement joins TRGV2 to TRGJ1 or TRGJ2. TCRdb carries no J gene annotation; the J gene was assigned here by matching the DNA with germline. Germline V gene lookup returns CDR1 EGSNGY and CDR2 YDSYNSKV. The V and J ends lost 5 bases and 2 bases, in that order; junction bases with no gene match: 15. The CDR3 is 16 amino acids. The CDR3 nucleotides read TGTGCCACCTGGGGAACATCGAATAAGGATTATTATAAGAAACTCTTT. This gives the protein CATWGTSNKDYYKKLF.

By share, this clone ranks as large. This sample also contains other DNA sequences that code for the same CDR3. The chain carries TRGV2 and TRGJ1 or TRGJ2. TCRdb records no J gene; here it was assigned by comparing the DNA to germline. Germline V gene sequence: CDR1 EGSNGY, CDR2 YDSYNSKV. V lost 1 base, J lost 3 bases, and 0 bases stayed unmatched. This CDR3 spans 12 amino acids. DNA for the CDR3: TGTGCCACCTGGGACGGTTATTATAAGAAACTCTTT. Amino acids: CATWDGYYKKLF.

In its sample, this clone is large (0.1 to 1%). Other DNA sequences in this specimen translate into the identical CDR3. The chain employs TRGV9 and TRGJ1 or TRGJ2. The J gene was not available in TCRdb and was assigned here by matching the DNA to germline segments. The CDR3 is 12 residues long. CDR1 GITISATS and CDR2 ISYDGTV come from the germline V gene (reference sequence). V lost 3 bases to trimming and J lost 4 bases; unmatched junction nucleotides: 3. As DNA, the CDR3 is TGTGCCTTGTGGGAGCGATATTATAAGAAACTCTTT. It translates to CALWERYYKKLF.

In its sample, this clone ranks as large. V usage is TRGV2 and J usage is TRGJ1 or TRGJ2. V dropped 0 bases and J dropped 11; count of bases not matched to a gene: 4. The CDR3 runs 11 residues. Germline-derived CDR1 and CDR2 are EGSNGY and YDSYNSKV. CDR3 loop: CATWDGTQKLF. Written as DNA, the CDR3 is TGTGCCACCTGGGACGGGACCCAGAAACTCTTT.

This clone occurred a few times. The chain links TRGV9 to TRGJ1 or TRGJ2. The J gene comes from matching the DNA to germline here; TCRdb lacks it. The J segment lost 12 bases and the V segment lost 0 bases, leaving 5 bases of the junction unmatched. This CDR3 spans 11 amino acids. Germline V lookup: CDR1 GITISATS, CDR2 ISYDGTV (reference sequence). DNA for the CDR3: TGTGCCTTGTGGGAGGTGCGTAGGAAACTCTTT. Translating it yields CALWEVRRKLF.

The chain links TRGV4 to TRGJ1 or TRGJ2. The J gene is absent in TCRdb and was assigned here via DNA matching to germline. V trimming: 0 bases; J trimming: 2 bases; junction bases outside the gene matches: 4. CDR1 EGSTGY and CDR2 YDSYTSSV come from the germline V gene. This CDR3 comprises 14 residues. The CDR3 DNA follows: TGTGCCACCTGGGATGGGCCCGATTATTATAAGAAACTCTTT. Its translation is CATWDGPDYYKKLF.

This clone appeared once. Distinct nucleotide sequences in the sample also encode this CDR3. The V gene is TRGV2, but the J gene lacks a call. This CDR3 comprises 12 residues. Germline-derived CDR1 and CDR2 are EGSNGY and YDSYNSKV. CDR3 amino acids: CATWDGYYKKLF. CDR3 nucleotides: TGTGCCACCTGGGACGGGTATTATAAGAAGCTCTTT.

Worth noting for this clone: The sample carries other DNA sequences with the same CDR3. The V gene call is TRGV8, and the J gene call is absent. CDR3 length equals 10 residues. CDR1 is VENAVY, CDR2 YDSYNSRV, per germline. The CDR3 region has the DNA TGTGCCACCTGGAACTATAAGAAACTCTTC. Protein: CATWNYKKLF.

This clone was counted between two and nine times. The rearrangement joins TRGV3 to TRGJ1 or TRGJ2. Since TCRdb gives no J gene, matching the DNA to germline was used here to assign it. This CDR3 region has 14 residues. Trimming removed 6 bases from V and 8 bases from J; junction bases left unmatched: 16. CDR1 is VTNTFY and CDR2 is YDVSTARD in the germline V gene (reference sequence). In DNA, the CDR3 is TGTGCCACCTGGCACCGGGTAGAGCCCAATAAGAAACTCTTT. It translates to CATWHRVEPNKKLF.

The table lists this clone with a few counts. J is TRGJ1 or TRGJ2 and V is TRGV3. As TCRdb names no J gene, one was assigned here on the basis of a DNA match to germline. Germline V gives CDR1 VTNTFY, CDR2 YDVSTARD (reference sequence). With V trimmed by 0 bases and J by 2 bases, 4 bases remained unmatched. This CDR3 contains 14 residues. The CDR3: CATWDRPDYYKKLF. CDR3 nucleotide sequence: TGTGCCACCTGGGACAGGCCCGATTATTATAAGAAACTCTTT.

This clone is deemed large (0.1 to 1%). This chain uses TRGV3 with TRGJ1 or TRGJ2. As TCRdb names no J gene, one was assigned here on the basis of a DNA match to germline. V lost 3 bases and J lost 7; bases outside the gene matches: 9. CDR1 is VTNTFY, CDR2 YDVSTARD, per germline (reference sequence). The CDR3 contains 13 residues. The CDR3 region is CATWDRKGYKKLF. For the CDR3, the DNA is TGTGCCACCTGGGACCGAAAAGGGTATAAGAAACTCTTT.

The CDR3 nucleotides read TGTGCCACCTGGGATAGGGGTTATTATAAGAAACTCTTT. It translates to CATWDRGYYKKLF. The gene calls are TRGV8 and TRGJ1 or TRGJ2. The J gene was missing in TCRdb and was found by matching the end of the DNA to germline. The CDR3 is 13 residues long. After removal of 0 bases from V and 3 bases from J, the junction contained 2 bases not matched to a gene. The germline CDR1 and CDR2 sequences are VENAVY and YDSYNSRV.

This clone was seen more than once but under ten times. The genes are TRGV2 and TRGJ1 or TRGJ2. The J gene, not given by TCRdb, was assigned here from a germline match of the nucleotide sequence. In germline, CDR1 is EGSNGY, CDR2 YDSYNSKV. This CDR3 spans 13 amino acids. After removal of 0 bases from V and 12 bases from J, the junction contained 11 bases not matched to a gene. CDR3 sequence: CATWDGPSLTKLF. In DNA form, the CDR3 reads TGTGCCACCTGGGACGGGCCTTCTTTAACGAAACTCTTT.

This clone is categorized as large. The rearrangement links TRGV9 to TRGJ1 or TRGJ2. TCRdb records no J gene; here it was assigned by comparing the DNA to germline. The V gene's germline CDR1 is GITISATS and CDR2 ISYDGTV (reference sequence). This CDR3 contains 11 residues. V trimming: 0 bases; J trimming: 10 bases; junction bases outside the gene matches: 3. CDR3 DNA sequence: TGTGCCTTGTGGGAGGTGCAGAAGAAACTCTTT. Protein product: CALWEVQKKLF.